Below are 30 T cell receptor beta chains sequenced from a single sample in a study of response to subunit inactivated influenza vaccine. TCRdb itself ran the RT-PCR reads through MiXCR, one entry per CDR3 protein. Of 500,000 to 650,000 distinct CDR3 sequences in the sample, approximately 7.6% were seen once. The source was PBMCs from blood, collected less than 25 months after vaccination. These TCRs come from a man in his fifties or sixties who received an inactivated influenza vaccine.

This clonotype was recorded many times. The rearrangement joins TRBV14 to TRBJ2-1; D is uncertain. Trimming left V 2 bases short and J 4 bases short, with 15 bases between. Germline V CDR1 and CDR2: SGHDN, FVKESK. The CDR3 spans 16 residues. CDR3 in DNA: TGTGCCAGCAGCCAATTTTTCCAGGCCGAATACAATGAGCAGTTCTTC. It translates to CASSQFFQAEYNEQFF.

This clonotype was seen a few times. The chain links TRBV12-3 or TRBV12-4 to TRBJ2-5; 7 nucleotides agree with TRBD2. The CDR3 is made up of 14 amino acids. Trimming removed 3 bases from V and 3 bases from J; junction bases left unmatched: 4. This chain's CDR3 is CASSFGGREETQYF. CDR3 in DNA: TGTGCCAGCAGTTTTGGCGGGAGAGAAGAGACCCAGTACTTC.

The chain joins TRBV5-5 to TRBJ1-5, with D maybe TRBD1 (6 bases). Trimming took 2 bases from V and 7 from J, leaving 13 bases between them. The CDR3 runs to 14 residues. Per the germline V gene, CDR1 is SGHKS and CDR2 is YYEKEE (reference sequence). CDR3 DNA sequence: TGTGCCAGCAGCTTCGTTTCTGGGGGCCAGCCCCAGCATTTT. Translation: CASSFVSGGQPQHF. Looking up the rest from reference TRBV5-5 and TRBJ1-5 gives the full variable domain: DAGVTQSPTHLIKTRGQQVTLRCSPISGHKSVSWYQQVLGQGPQFIFQYYEKEERGRGNFPDRFSARQFPNYSSELNVNALLLGDSALYLCASSFVSGGQPQHFGDGTRLSIL.

A remark on this clonotype: The final CDR3 position lacks the conserved phenylalanine or tryptophan, pointing to a likely read error. The V gene is TRBV6-2 or TRBV6-3, the J gene TRBJ2-3; the match to TRBD1 covers 7 bases. Germline CDR1 reads MNHEY; CDR2 reads SVGEGT. The trim removed 6 bases at V and 3 bases at J, leaving 12 bases unmatched. This CDR3 has 16 amino acids. The CDR3 reads CASSISHRGGTDTQYL. CDR3 coding DNA: TGTGCCAGCAGCATATCCCACAGGGGCGGGACAGATACGCAGTATCTT.

J is TRBJ1-6 and V is TRBV6-5; D gene unclear. Germline values: CDR1 MNHEY, CDR2 SVGAGI. The CDR3 has 14 residues. The germline V and J ends were trimmed by 0 bases and 9 bases, with 9 bases remaining between them. CDR3: CASSYSNALSPLHF. CDR3 DNA: TGTGCCAGCAGTTACTCGAATGCGCTTTCACCCCTCCACTTT.

This clonotype was seen only a few times. This chain links TRBV6-2 or TRBV6-3 with TRBJ2-2; 11 bases are a match to TRBD2. Per germline, CDR1 MNHEY and CDR2 SVGEGT. The J segment lost 6 bases and the V segment lost 4 bases, leaving 4 bases of the junction unmatched. CDR3 size: 15 residues. The CDR3 protein is CASSFSGRASGELFF. CDR3 bases: TGTGCCAGCAGTTTTAGCGGGAGGGCTTCCGGGGAGCTGTTTTTT.

This clonotype has a handful of counts. The chain is built from TRBV28 and TRBJ1-5; 12 bases are shared with TRBD1. Germline CDR1 MDHEN, CDR2 SYDVKM. J was trimmed by 9 bases and V by 3 bases; bases with no gene match: 3. The CDR3 runs to 14 residues. CDR3 coding DNA: TGTGCCAGCAGTTTCGGGACAGGGGGCCGGCCCCAGCATTTT. Translation: CASSFGTGGRPQHF.

This rearrangement joins TRBV7-2 to TRBJ2-7; TRBD2 matches at 8 bases. Germline V gene data show CDR1 as SGHTA and CDR2 as FQGNSA. The CDR3 covers 18 residues. V was clipped by 0 bases and J by 2 bases; unmatched bases: 12. CDR3 nucleotide sequence: TGTGCCAGCAGCTTAGCGCCGAACCGGGAGGGATGGGCCTACGAGCAGTACTTC. It specifies CASSLAPNREGWAYEQYF.

CDR3 sequence reads: CASNDWGGQPQHF. The CDR3 DNA reads TGTGCCAGCAATGATTGGGGGGGTCAGCCCCAGCATTTT. The J gene is TRBJ1-5, the V gene TRBV6-2 or TRBV6-3, with a weak D call TRBD1 (5 bases). CDR3 size: 13 residues. V lost 7 bases and J lost 6, with 13 bases in between. Germline CDR1 is MNHEY and CDR2 is SVGEGT.

This clonotype was seen a few times. The rearrangement links TRBV6-1 to TRBJ2-1; no definite D call. The ends were cut back, 6 bases at V and 5 bases at J, with 11 bases in the middle. CDR1 is MNHNS and CDR2 is SASEGT in the germline V gene. The length of the CDR3 is 13 residues. CDR3 nucleotides: TGTGCCAGCAGGAGAGCAGCGAACAATGAGCAGTTCTTC. Amino acid sequence: CASRRAANNEQFF.

The V and J genes are TRBV27 and TRBJ2-7; TRBD1 matches 7 bases. Germline CDR1 reads MNHEY; CDR2 reads SMNVEV (reference sequence). The CDR3 runs to 18 residues. The ends lost 5 bases at V and 9 bases at J; junction bases unmatched: 25. Here the CDR3 DNA reads TGTGCCAGCAGTCTTACAGGGGCCCCCATCGTTCGGCATGCTAGGCAGTACTTC. It translates to CASSLTGAPIVRHARQYF.

This clonotype was detected a few times. J is TRBJ2-7 and V is TRBV20-1, with 7 bases that match TRBD1. This CDR3 spans 14 amino acids. After removal of 7 bases from V and 2 bases from J, the junction contained 11 bases not matched to a gene. Germline V gene lookup returns CDR1 DFQATT and CDR2 SNEGSKA (reference sequence). Here the CDR3 reads CSVLAGQGAYEQYF. DNA for the CDR3: TGCAGTGTCCTCGCCGGCCAGGGGGCCTACGAGCAGTACTTC.

This clonotype was detected only a few times. This chain connects TRBV7-9 to TRBJ2-7; 8 bases align to TRBD2. V lost 5 bases to trimming and J lost 4 bases; unmatched junction nucleotides: 7. Germline lookup yields CDR1 SEHNR and CDR2 FQNEAQ (reference sequence). This CDR3 has 14 amino acids. The CDR3 region has the DNA TGTGCCAGCAGCATCCGCGGGGGGCGATACGAGCAGTACTTC. This gives the protein CASSIRGGRYEQYF.

The chain links TRBV7-8 to TRBJ2-2, with 9 bases identical to TRBD1. CDR3 length: 15 amino acids. V shed 5 bases, J shed 6 bases, and the junction held 7 bases outside the gene matches. CDR1 is SGHVS, CDR2 FQNEAQ, per germline. CDR3 coding DNA: TGTGCCAGCAGCGAATCCGGGACAGGGTCCGGGGAGCTGTTTTTT. Residues: CASSESGTGSGELFF.

In this sample, this clonotype turned up a few times. The chain uses TRBV5-6 and TRBJ2-3; no reliable D call. Germline CDR1 and CDR2: SGHDT and YYEEEE. V lost 7 bases and J 2 bases, leaving 17 bases between the germline ends. The CDR3 is 15 residues long. The CDR3 loop is CASQKHFADTDTQYF. DNA of the CDR3: TGTGCCAGCCAAAAACACTTTGCCGACACAGATACGCAGTATTTT.

This chain joins TRBV27 and TRBJ2-7, with D perhaps matching TRBD1 (6 bases). The V and J ends lost 5 bases and 6 bases respectively, with 11 bases between them. The CDR3 totals 12 residues. Germline CDR1 reads MNHEY; CDR2 reads SMNVEV (reference sequence). CDR3 sequence: CASSPRGFEQYF. The CDR3 nucleotides are TGTGCCAGCAGTCCCAGGGGCTTCGAGCAGTACTTC.

V is TRBV7-9 and J is TRBJ2-3; TRBD2 is a possible D gene (6 bases). The CDR3 sequence is 13 residues long. Germline V lookup: CDR1 SEHNR, CDR2 FQNEAQ (reference sequence). V was pared by 5 bases and J by 3 bases, with 9 bases between. The CDR3, as DNA: TGTGCCAGCAGCCCGGGGGAAACAGATACGCAGTATTTT. Protein sequence: CASSPGETDTQYF.

At least ten counts were recorded for this clonotype. The chain joins TRBV12-3 or TRBV12-4 to TRBJ1-1, with D uncertain. This CDR3 is built from 11 residues. V lost 6 bases, J lost 3 bases, and 5 bases lay in between. The CDR3 spells CASRVDTEAFF. The CDR3 DNA sequence: TGTGCCAGCAGGGTGGACACTGAAGCTTTCTTT.

This clonotype was seen at least ten times. The chain is built from TRBV4-2 and TRBJ2-4; 13 bases fit TRBD2. This CDR3 has 21 residues. Germline V gene data show CDR1 as LGHNA and CDR2 as YNFKEQ. Trimming took 0 bases from V and 0 from J; bases not matched to a gene: 11. As DNA, the CDR3 is TGTGCCAGCAGCCAAGATCATCCAGGACTAGCGGGAGACCTAGCCAAAAACATTCAGTACTTC. Its protein product is CASSQDHPGLAGDLAKNIQYF.

The chain combines TRBV29-1 with TRBJ1-2, with D perhaps TRBD1 (6 bases). This CDR3 region has 13 residues. Trimming took off 4 bases at V and 0 bases at J, with 9 bases between the two ends. Germline V lookup: CDR1 SQVTM, CDR2 ANQGSEA. The CDR3 loop reads CSVGTGTNYGYTF. For the CDR3, the DNA is TGCAGCGTTGGAACAGGGACTAACTATGGCTACACCTTC.

This clonotype has a handful of counts. The chain couples TRBV9 to TRBJ2-5; 9 bases line up with TRBD1. The CDR3 spans 14 residues. The V and J ends lost 0 bases and 7 bases, in that order; junction bases with no gene match: 4. Germline V CDR1 and CDR2: SGDLS, YYNGEE. CDR3 nucleotides: TGTGCCAGCAGCGTAGTGGACAGGGGAACGACCCAGTACTTC. The encoded protein is CASSVVDRGTTQYF.

At least ten counts were recorded for this clonotype. The rearrangement links TRBV27 to TRBJ2-3; no clear D. V lost 4 bases and J 2 bases, leaving 10 bases between the germline ends. Per the germline V gene, CDR1 is MNHEY and CDR2 is SMNVEV (reference sequence). This CDR3 spans 14 amino acids. Written as DNA, the CDR3 is TGTGCCAGCAGTTCCCTTGGGCCCACAGATACGCAGTATTTT. It encodes CASSSLGPTDTQYF.

The CDR3: CASSLRGGSGSTDTQYF. In nucleotides, the CDR3 is TGCGCCAGCAGCCTACGAGGGGGTAGCGGAAGCACAGATACGCAGTATTTT. The chain employs TRBV4-1 and TRBJ2-3; perhaps D is TRBD1 or TRBD2 (6 bases each). V lost 4 bases and J 0 bases, leaving 17 bases between the germline ends. The V gene's germline CDR1 is MGHRA and CDR2 YSYEKL. The CDR3 has 17 residues.

This clonotype was observed a single time. This may arise from a read error, as a much more abundant clone is one base away. V gene TRBV24-1 combines with J gene TRBJ2-7; 7 bases map to TRBD2. The trim removed 12 bases at V and 6 bases at J, leaving 16 bases unmatched. The CDR3 totals 14 residues. From germline, CDR1 is KGHDR and CDR2 SFDVKD. The CDR3 nucleotides are TGTGCCGTAAGCGGGGCACCACAGTTCACCGAGCAGTACTTC. It codes for CAVSGAPQFTEQYF.

The genes are TRBV11-2 and TRBJ2-1; perhaps TRBD1 as D (6 bases). Germline V gene lookup returns CDR1 SGHAT and CDR2 FQNNGV. The CDR3 has 13 amino acids. V lost 5 bases and J lost 5, with 10 bases in between. The CDR3 loop reads CASSVDRNNEQFF. CDR3 nucleotides: TGTGCCAGCAGCGTCGACAGGAACAATGAGCAGTTCTTC.

This clonotype was seen repeatedly, ten times or more. The chain recombines TRBV29-1 with TRBJ2-7; TRBD1 matches at 9 bases. The CDR3 contains 13 residues. The V gene's germline CDR1 is SQVTM and CDR2 ANQGSEA. Unmatched junction bases numbered 2, after V lost 0 bases and J lost 5 bases. The CDR3 nucleotides read TGCAGCGTTGAAGAGAGGACAGGGGACGAGCAGTACTTC. Protein sequence: CSVEERTGDEQYF.

Many counts were recorded for this clonotype. The chain has TRBV10-3 and TRBJ1-1; D is uncertain. The V gene lost 4 bases and the J gene lost 3 bases, with 15 bases spanning the gap. Germline values: CDR1 ENHRY, CDR2 SYGVKD. This CDR3 is 15 amino acids long. This CDR3 reads CAISVTDLFDTEAFF. CDR3 sequence (DNA): TGTGCCATCAGTGTTACAGATCTTTTTGACACTGAAGCTTTCTTT.

The rearrangement uses TRBV9 and TRBJ2-3, with 9 bases fitting TRBD2. The CDR3 is 16 amino acids. The ends lost 0 bases at V and 1 base at J; junction bases unmatched: 3. Germline V CDR1 and CDR2: SGDLS, YYNGEE. The DNA of the CDR3 is TGTGCCAGCAGCGTAGGTCTAGCGGGGCGCACAGATACGCAGTATTTT. It encodes CASSVGLAGRTDTQYF.

The chain combines TRBV10-3 with TRBJ2-5; perhaps TRBD2 as D (6 bases). V was cut by 2 bases and J by 5 bases, with 15 bases left in between. Germline CDR1 is ENHRY and CDR2 is SYGVKD. CDR3 length: 15 residues. The CDR3 loop is CAISEREVPGETQYF. The CDR3 coding sequence is TGTGCCATCAGTGAGAGGGAGGTGCCGGGGGAGACCCAGTACTTC.

This clonotype was observed a few times. The chain recombines TRBV9 with TRBJ2-1; 16 bases align to TRBD2. This CDR3 is built from 21 residues. The germline V gene has CDR1 SGDLS and CDR2 YYNGEE. Losses at the gene ends were 0 bases for V and 7 bases for J; bases not matched to a gene: 16. The CDR3 DNA reads TGTGCCAGCAGCGTAGGAGGTGGGACCGGGACTAGCGGGAGGGCTGCGAATGAGCAGTTCTTC. Residues: CASSVGGGTGTSGRAANEQFF.